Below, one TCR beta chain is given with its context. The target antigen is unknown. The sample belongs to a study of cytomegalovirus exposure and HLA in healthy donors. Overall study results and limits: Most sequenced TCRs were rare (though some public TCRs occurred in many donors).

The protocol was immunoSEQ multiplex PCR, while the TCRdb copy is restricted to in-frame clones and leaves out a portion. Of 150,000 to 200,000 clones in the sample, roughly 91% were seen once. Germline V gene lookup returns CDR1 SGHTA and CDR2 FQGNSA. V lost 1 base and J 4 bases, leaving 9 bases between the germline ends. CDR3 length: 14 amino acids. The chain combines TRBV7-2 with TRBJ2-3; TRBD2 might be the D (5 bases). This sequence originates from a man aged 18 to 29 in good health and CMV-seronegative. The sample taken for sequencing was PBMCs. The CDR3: CASSLVTSADTQYF. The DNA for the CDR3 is TGTGCCAGCAGCTTAGTAACTAGTGCAGATACGCAGTATTTT.